These 5 T cell receptor beta chains originate from one sample sequenced in a study of blood T cell repertoires in COVID-19. The repertoire was sequenced with immunoSEQ multiplex PCR; TCRdb's copy has only in-frame clones and lacks some. The repertoire holds over 60,000 clones, with 85% to 90% as singletons. The sample was peripheral blood. The receptor source for this set is a man aged 80 or over with acute or convalescent COVID-19.

The chain is built from TRBV7-9 and TRBJ2-5, with D possibly being TRBD2 (5 bases). Germline V lookup: CDR1 SEHNR, CDR2 FQNEAQ (reference sequence). The V end lost 5 bases, the J end lost 4 bases, and 20 bases lay between the germline ends. This CDR3 is 16 amino acids long. DNA for the CDR3: TGTGCCAGCAGCGGTGGCGAGGGCCGCGGCGGAGAGACCCAGTACTTC. Amino acid sequence: CASSGGEGRGGETQYF.

The chain employs TRBV7-9 and TRBJ2-3, with TRBD2 matching 9 bases. V dropped 3 bases and J dropped 4; count of bases not matched to a gene: 8. CDR3 length: 16 residues. Germline V CDR1 and CDR2: SEHNR, FQNEAQ (reference sequence). CDR3 region: CASSFRRVAGADTQYF. DNA for the CDR3: TGTGCCAGCAGCTTCCGGCGGGTAGCGGGAGCAGATACGCAGTATTTT.

This chain uses TRBV5-1 with TRBJ2-7; D gene ambiguous. This CDR3 comprises 15 residues. Germline V gives CDR1 SGHRS, CDR2 YFSETQ. V lost 0 bases to trimming and J lost 5 bases, with 15 bases between them. CDR3 loop: CASSLGVSELHEQYF. Here the CDR3 DNA reads TGCGCCAGCAGCTTGGGAGTGTCCGAGCTGCACGAGCAGTACTTC.

In this sample, this clone turned up a few times. The chain has TRBV3-1 (or the pseudogene TRBV3-2) and TRBJ2-1; 7 bases fit TRBD2. In germline, CDR1 is LGHDT, CDR2 YNNKEL (reference sequence). CDR3 length: 16 amino acids. V was clipped by 4 bases and J by 1 base; unmatched bases: 7. CDR3 DNA sequence: TGTGCCAGCAGCCCTTCTAGCGGACTATCCTACAATGAGCAGTTCTTC. It specifies CASSPSSGLSYNEQFF.

The V call is TRBV15, the J call TRBJ1-2; 11 nucleotides match TRBD1. Germline V CDR1 and CDR2: LNHNV, YYDKDF (reference sequence). The CDR3 extends over 13 amino acids. J was trimmed by 8 bases and V by 8 bases; bases with no gene match: 7. The CDR3 DNA sequence: TGTGCCACCGGTATTAGGACAGGGGGCGGCTACACCTTC. It translates to CATGIRTGGGYTF.